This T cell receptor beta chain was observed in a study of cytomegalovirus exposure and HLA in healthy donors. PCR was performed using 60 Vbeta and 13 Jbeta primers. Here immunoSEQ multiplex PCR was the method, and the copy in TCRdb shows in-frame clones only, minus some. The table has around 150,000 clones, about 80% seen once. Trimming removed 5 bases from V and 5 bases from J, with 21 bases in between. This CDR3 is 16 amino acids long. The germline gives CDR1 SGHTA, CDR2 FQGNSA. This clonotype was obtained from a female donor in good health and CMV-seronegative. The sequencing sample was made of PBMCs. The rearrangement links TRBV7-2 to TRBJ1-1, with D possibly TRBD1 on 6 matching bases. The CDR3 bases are TGTGCCAGCAGCGTTCACAGGGAGCCCTTTGTTACTGAAGCTTTCTTT. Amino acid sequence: CASSVHREPFVTEAFF.